The 14 T cell receptor beta chains presented below share a single source sample, sequenced in a study of PD-L1 blockade in urothelial cancer. Using immunoSEQ multiplex PCR, the repertoire was profiled, and TCRdb retains in-frame clones only, with some absent. The sample carries about 74,000 clones, approximately 80% recorded once. Sequencing used PBMCs, obtained around atezolizumab (anti-PD-L1) treatment. These receptors all stem from a man in his sixties or seventies with urothelial cancer.

Only one count was recorded for this clone. V and J are TRBV5-4 and TRBJ2-1, with 11 bases fitting TRBD2. J was trimmed by 10 bases and V by 3 bases; bases with no gene match: 9. The CDR3 runs to 15 residues. Germline assignment: CDR1 SGHNT and CDR2 YYREEE (reference sequence). CDR3 coding DNA: TGTGCCAGCAGCTCCGACGCACTAGCGGGAGACGAGCAGTTCTTC. This sequence encodes CASSSDALAGDEQFF.

V is TRBV28 and J is TRBJ1-4; 9 bases align to TRBD1. Losses at the gene ends were 5 bases for V and 6 bases for J; bases not matched to a gene: 4. This CDR3 is built from 14 residues. Germline V gene lookup returns CDR1 MDHEN and CDR2 SYDVKM. Written as DNA, the CDR3 is TGTGCCAGCAGTAGAACAGGGGGCGATGAAAAACTGTTTTTT. This encodes CASSRTGGDEKLFF.

CDR3 nucleotide sequence: TGCGCCAGCAGCTTGGAGAGACTCCAATCCAATGAGCAGTTCTTC. This codes for CASSLERLQSNEQFF. The chain couples TRBV5-1 to TRBJ2-1; no definite D call. There are 15 residues in the CDR3. Germline lookup yields CDR1 SGHRS and CDR2 YFSETQ. Trimming took 0 bases from V and 6 from J, leaving 13 bases between them. Full variable domain (outside the CDR3, taken from reference TRBV5-1 and TRBJ2-1): KAGVTQTPRYLIKTRGQQVTLSCSPISGHRSVSWYQQTPGQGLQFLFEYFSETQRNKGNFPGRFSGRQFSNSRSEMNVSTLELGDSALYLCASSLERLQSNEQFFGPGTRLTVL.

The chain joins TRBV6-1 to TRBJ2-1; D is uncertain. Trimming took 0 bases from V and 8 from J, leaving 5 bases between them. The CDR3 consists of 12 residues. Germline CDR1 reads MNHNS; CDR2 reads SASEGT. The CDR3 coding sequence is TGTGCCAGCAGTGAAGCTTCGTATGAGCAGTTCTTC. Translation gives CASSEASYEQFF.

The rearrangement uses TRBV19 and TRBJ2-7, with TRBD1 matching over 9 bases. The CDR3 runs to 14 residues. Germline-derived CDR1 and CDR2 are LNHDA and SQIVND (reference sequence). J lost 6 bases, V lost 4 bases, and 7 bases had no gene match. For the CDR3, the DNA is TGTGCCAGTAGTACCGGGACAGGGAGGGTCGAGCAGTACTTC. Protein sequence: CASSTGTGRVEQYF.

The rearrangement links TRBV5-1 to TRBJ2-7; TRBD1 agrees at 9 bases. Losses at the gene ends were 3 bases for V and 2 bases for J; bases not matched to a gene: 3. Germline CDR1 and CDR2: SGHRS and YFSETQ. The CDR3 loop spans 14 amino acids. CDR3 DNA sequence: TGCGCCAGCAGCTACCGGGACAGGGCCTACGAGCAGTACTTC. This codes for CASSYRDRAYEQYF.

The chain is built from TRBV5-1 and TRBJ2-7, with a tentative D call TRBD2 (6 bases). CDR1 is SGHRS, CDR2 YFSETQ, per germline. Trimming took off 3 bases at V and 2 bases at J, with 12 bases between the two ends. The CDR3 covers 14 residues. In DNA, the CDR3 is TGCGCCAGCAGCTCTCCTAGCGTACCCTACGAGCAGTACTTC. Translation: CASSSPSVPYEQYF.

This clone is a singleton in its sample. The J gene is TRBJ1-1, the V gene TRBV19; 7 nucleotides match TRBD1. The V gene's germline CDR1 is LNHDA and CDR2 SQIVND (reference sequence). The CDR3 extends over 15 amino acids. Germline trimming cut 7 bases from V and 5 bases from J; bases unmatched to any gene: 13. This CDR3 is CASTPQGVVGTEAFF. CDR3 sequence (DNA): TGTGCCAGTACCCCGCAGGGGGTTGTGGGGACTGAAGCTTTCTTT.

The chain carries TRBV5-1 and TRBJ2-7, with TRBD2 identical over 7 bases. Germline CDR1 SGHRS, CDR2 YFSETQ. The J segment lost 2 bases and the V segment lost 2 bases, leaving 7 bases of the junction unmatched. The CDR3 sequence is 15 residues long. In DNA, the CDR3 is TGCGCCAGCAGCTTCGAAGCGGGAAAGGCCTACGAGCAGTACTTC. Translation gives CASSFEAGKAYEQYF.

The genes are TRBV7-3 and TRBJ2-3; a possible D gene is TRBD2 (6 bases). Trimming pared 3 bases from V and 1 base from J, leaving 8 bases between. In germline, CDR1 is SGHTA, CDR2 FQGTGA. The CDR3 covers 14 residues. The CDR3 coding sequence is TGTGCCAGCAGCTTGGCGGGACGCACAGATACGCAGTATTTT. Its translation: CASSLAGRTDTQYF.

The rearrangement links TRBV18 to TRBJ2-3; 11 positions match TRBD2. V trimming: 3 bases; J trimming: 5 bases; junction bases outside the gene matches: 7. CDR3 length: 16 amino acids. The V gene's germline CDR1 is KGHSH and CDR2 LQKENI. This chain's CDR3 is CASSPASGRRGDTQYF. The CDR3 coding sequence is TGTGCCAGCTCACCGGCTAGCGGGAGGCGTGGAGATACGCAGTATTTT.

The count of this clone is one. The chain links TRBV10-3 to TRBJ2-1; 8 positions match TRBD2. Unmatched junction bases numbered 3, after V lost 1 base and J lost 4 bases. This CDR3 has 15 amino acids. The germline V gene encodes CDR1 ENHRY and CDR2 SYGVKD. The CDR3 spells CAISELSGGYNEQFF. In DNA, the CDR3 is TGTGCCATCAGTGAGTTAAGCGGGGGATACAATGAGCAGTTCTTC.

This clone was counted between two and nine times. This chain joins TRBV29-1 and TRBJ1-1, with D tentatively TRBD1 (5 bases). This CDR3 region has 13 residues. The V gene lost 7 bases and the J gene lost 0 bases, with 12 bases spanning the gap. Germline loops: CDR1 SQVTM, CDR2 ANQGSEA. Here the CDR3 reads CSARQSMNTEAFF. The DNA for the CDR3 is TGCAGCGCTAGACAGTCCATGAACACTGAAGCTTTCTTT.

V and J are TRBV5-1 and TRBJ1-4; 9 bases fit TRBD1. Per germline, CDR1 SGHRS and CDR2 YFSETQ. The CDR3 length is 16 residues. V was clipped by 1 base and J by 7 bases; unmatched bases: 8. This CDR3 is CASSLRPGTGPEKLFF. For the CDR3, the DNA is TGCGCCAGCAGCTTGAGACCCGGGACAGGGCCTGAAAAACTGTTTTTT.